These 21 T cell receptor beta chains originate from one sample sequenced in a study of cytomegalovirus exposure and HLA in healthy donors. TCRdb keeps only in-frame clones here, not all; method: immunoSEQ multiplex PCR. This table has some 40,000 clones, roughly 91% appearing once. The sample was PBMCs. The receptors here all came from a man aged 18 to 29 in good health and CMV-seronegative.

The chain employs TRBV29-1 and TRBJ1-2; 9 bases are a match to TRBD1. Trimming cost V 6 bases and J 3 bases; bases outside gene matches: 8. The V gene's germline CDR1 is SQVTM and CDR2 ANQGSEA. CDR3 length equals 14 residues. The CDR3 loop is CSVDRTGEYYGYTF. CDR3 nucleotide sequence: TGCAGCGTCGACCGGACAGGGGAATACTATGGCTACACCTTC.

The chain has TRBV5-1 and TRBJ2-5, with a possible D match to TRBD2 (6 bases). V lost 1 base, J lost 2 bases, and 9 bases lay in between. CDR3 length: 14 amino acids. Germline V gives CDR1 SGHRS, CDR2 YFSETQ. CDR3 nucleotide sequence: TGCGCCAGCAGCTTGTGGGGGGATCAAGAGACCCAGTACTTC. Its protein is CASSLWGDQETQYF.

This chain uses TRBV4-2 with TRBJ2-3, with TRBD1 matching over 8 bases. V was pared by 0 bases and J by 7 bases, with 12 bases of the junction left unmatched. The germline gives CDR1 LGHNA, CDR2 YNFKEQ. This CDR3 is 17 amino acids long. CDR3 residues: CASSQDMSGQGVNTQYF. CDR3 nucleotide sequence: TGTGCCAGCAGCCAAGATATGAGTGGACAGGGTGTTAATACGCAGTATTTT.

The chain carries TRBV4-1 and TRBJ1-1; D is perhaps TRBD1 (5 bases). The V end lost 0 bases, the J end lost 11 bases, and 13 bases lay between the germline ends. This CDR3 contains 13 residues. Germline V gene sequence: CDR1 MGHRA, CDR2 YSYEKL. CDR3 protein: CASSQDLRVGAFF. The CDR3 DNA reads TGCGCCAGCAGCCAAGATCTCAGGGTAGGGGCTTTCTTT.

V and J are TRBV6-1 and TRBJ1-1; TRBD1 is a possible D gene (5 bases). V lost 5 bases and J 3 bases, leaving 10 bases between the germline ends. CDR1 is MNHNS, CDR2 SASEGT, per germline. This CDR3 is 13 amino acids long. CDR3 residues: CASSSPGHTEAFF. The CDR3 region has the DNA TGTGCCAGCAGTTCACCAGGGCACACTGAAGCTTTCTTT.

This clone was observed a single time. Written as DNA, the CDR3 is TGTGCCAGCAGCACCCCGCTCGGTATGTTCTACAATGAGCAGTTCTTC. Translation: CASSTPLGMFYNEQFF. J is TRBJ2-1 and V is TRBV7-6; D not certain. V lost 5 bases to trimming and J lost 3 bases, with 17 bases between them. Germline CDR1 and CDR2: SGHVS and FNYEAQ. The CDR3 has 16 amino acids.

V is TRBV7-9 and J is TRBJ2-4; 7 nucleotides align to TRBD1. Losses at the gene ends were 5 bases for V and 1 base for J; bases not matched to a gene: 8. The CDR3 is 16 amino acids. Germline V gene data show CDR1 as SEHNR and CDR2 as FQNEAQ (reference sequence). The DNA for the CDR3 is TGTGCCAGCAGCGTCGGACAGGATTGGGCCAAAAACATTCAGTACTTC. Protein: CASSVGQDWAKNIQYF.

CDR3: CASSPVAGANPPGYF. As DNA, the CDR3 is TGTGCCAGCAGTCCCGTAGCGGGAGCAAACCCCCCTGGTTACTTC. The gene calls are TRBV28 and TRBJ2-4, with 9 nucleotides matching TRBD2. Trimming took 5 bases from V and 16 from J; bases not matched to a gene: 18. Germline V lookup: CDR1 MDHEN, CDR2 SYDVKM. This CDR3 region has 15 residues.

The chain uses TRBV9 and TRBJ2-5, with 8 nucleotides matching TRBD1. Germline CDR1 SGDLS, CDR2 YYNGEE. The CDR3 runs to 14 residues. V trimming: 4 bases; J trimming: 7 bases; junction bases outside the gene matches: 9. CDR3: CASSMTGERGTQYF. CDR3 coding DNA: TGTGCCAGCAGCATGACAGGGGAGAGAGGGACCCAGTACTTC. Looking up the rest from reference TRBV9 and TRBJ2-5 gives the full variable domain: DSGVTQTPKHLITATGQRVTLRCSPRSGDLSVYWYQQSLDQGLQFLIQYYNGEERAKGNILERFSAQQFPDLHSELNLSSLELGDSALYFCASSMTGERGTQYFGPGTRLLVL.

The chain links TRBV5-1 to TRBJ1-6, with TRBD1 identical over 8 bases. The CDR3 is 15 residues long. The trim removed 2 bases at V and 8 bases at J, leaving 6 bases unmatched. Germline V gene sequence: CDR1 SGHRS, CDR2 YFSETQ. CDR3 coding DNA: TGCGCCAGCAGCTTACGGACAGGGAAGGATTCACCCCTCCACTTT. Translation: CASSLRTGKDSPLHF.

The CDR3 here is CASSLGDSSNQPQHF. CDR3 bases: TGTGCCAGCAGTTTAGGTGACAGCAGCAATCAGCCCCAGCATTTT. This sequence joins TRBV2 and TRBJ1-5; TRBD1 might be the D (5 bases). The CDR3 extends over 15 amino acids. Germline V CDR1 and CDR2: SNHLY, FYNNEI. V was shortened by 5 bases and J by 1 base, with 12 bases between the two germline ends.

This clone appeared once. CDR3: CASSVTQGQGPETQYF. In DNA, the CDR3 is TGCGCCAGCAGCGTGACCCAGGGACAGGGTCCAGAGACCCAGTACTTC. The chain carries TRBV5-1 and TRBJ2-5, with TRBD1 matching 9 bases. J lost 4 bases, V lost 4 bases, and 11 bases had no gene match. This CDR3 has 16 amino acids. CDR1 and CDR2 (germline): SGHRS, YFSETQ.

The chain recombines TRBV28 with TRBJ2-1, with D unclear. CDR1 is MDHEN and CDR2 is SYDVKM in the germline V gene. The V end was cut by 6 bases, the J end by 9 bases, with 12 bases between. The CDR3 runs to 12 residues. The CDR3 loop reads CASSLLVSEQFF. The CDR3 DNA follows: TGTGCCAGCAGCTTGTTAGTGTCTGAGCAGTTCTTC.

The gene calls are TRBV10-1 and TRBJ1-5; D gene ambiguous. Germline-derived CDR1 and CDR2 are WNHNN and SYGVQD (reference sequence). The V end was cut by 10 bases, the J end by 10 bases, with 8 bases between. The CDR3 length is 9 residues. CDR3 nucleotides: TGCGCCACCACTCCTCCCCAGCATTTT. Protein product: CATTPPQHF.

V usage is TRBV10-3 and J usage is TRBJ1-2, with TRBD1 matching 7 bases. The J segment lost 6 bases and the V segment lost 2 bases, leaving 3 bases of the junction unmatched. The CDR3 spans 13 residues. CDR1 is ENHRY, CDR2 SYGVKD, per germline. The CDR3 DNA is TGTGCCATCAGTGAGGGACAGGCCCATGGCTACACCTTC. Protein product: CAISEGQAHGYTF.

This clone was observed once. The CDR3 region is CASSFGGGIGSYNEQFF. CDR3 nucleotides: TGTGCCAGCAGTTTTGGCGGCGGGATAGGGTCCTACAATGAGCAGTTCTTC. The chain has TRBV27 and TRBJ2-1; maybe TRBD2 (6 bases). CDR3 length: 17 residues. Trimming removed 3 bases from V and 1 base from J, with 16 bases in between. CDR1 and CDR2 from the germline V gene are MNHEY and SMNVEV (reference sequence).

The CDR3 nucleotides are TGTGCCTGGAGTGTACGGGGGGGCCAAGAGACCCAGTACTTC. Translation gives CAWSVRGGQETQYF. The chain is built from TRBV30 and TRBJ2-5; 8 bases fit TRBD2. CDR3 length equals 14 residues. V gave up 0 bases and J gave up 1 base; unmatched junction bases: 1. Germline V CDR1 and CDR2: GTSNPN, SVGIG (reference sequence).

V and J are TRBV5-1 and TRBJ1-1; 10 bases map to TRBD1. The CDR3 loop spans 15 amino acids. With 6 bases clipped from V and 4 bases from J, the junction kept 9 bases outside the gene matches. CDR1 and CDR2 from the germline V gene are SGHRS and YFSETQ. The CDR3: CASTGTGVSGTEAFF. CDR3 DNA: TGCGCCAGCACTGGGACAGGGGTGAGTGGCACTGAAGCTTTCTTT.

The rearrangement uses TRBV28 and TRBJ1-5; D possibly corresponds to TRBD1 (5 bases). Germline CDR1 and CDR2: MDHEN and SYDVKM. V was pared by 9 bases and J by 4 bases, with 10 bases between. The CDR3 has 12 amino acids. The CDR3 reads CASQGLNQPQHF. The DNA for the CDR3 is TGTGCCAGTCAGGGACTGAATCAGCCCCAGCATTTT.

The chain employs TRBV28 and TRBJ1-5, with D perhaps matching TRBD1 (5 bases). The CDR3 has 16 residues. V lost 5 bases and J 5 bases, leaving 19 bases between the germline ends. Germline V gene sequence: CDR1 MDHEN, CDR2 SYDVKM. Written as DNA, the CDR3 is TGTGCCAGCAGTCCAATGCGTAGGGGTGTCGATCAGCCCCAGCATTTT. It specifies CASSPMRRGVDQPQHF. Together with reference TRBV28 and TRBJ1-5, the CDR3 gives the full variable domain: DVKVTQSSRYLVKRTGEKVFLECVQDMDHENMFWYRQDPGLGLRLIYFSYDVKMKEKGDIPEGYSVSREKKERFSLILESASTNQTSMYLCASSPMRRGVDQPQHFGDGTRLSIL.

This chain links TRBV5-8 with TRBJ1-4; D unclear. The CDR3 is made up of 16 amino acids. V was pared by 4 bases and J by 8 bases, with 21 bases between. CDR1 SGHTS and CDR2 YDEGEE come from the germline V gene. DNA of the CDR3: TGTGCCAGCAGCCCCGGGGATACCCTGGAATGGGAAAAACTGTTTTTT. This sequence encodes CASSPGDTLEWEKLFF. Looking up the rest from reference TRBV5-8 and TRBJ1-4 gives the full variable domain: EAGVTQSPTHLIKTRGQQATLRCSPISGHTSVYWYQQALGLGLQFLLWYDEGEERNRGNFPPRFSGRQFPNYSSELNVNALELEDSALYLCASSPGDTLEWEKLFFGSGTQLSVL.